Reported below is one T cell receptor beta chain. The data derive from a study of cytomegalovirus exposure and HLA in healthy donors. Researchers ran the PCR with 60 Vbeta and 13 Jbeta primers. The table came from immunoSEQ multiplex PCR; TCRdb's copy has only in-frame clones and leaves some out. The sample has around 100,000 clones. Each donor was healthy, and each was a bone marrow donor. Source material: PBMCs. The receptor was derived from a man aged 35 to 55 in good health and CMV-seronegative.

The CDR3: CASSNRGHDNYGYTF. CDR3 DNA sequence: TGTGCCAGCAGCAACAGGGGACACGACAACTATGGCTACACCTTC. The chain combines TRBV27 with TRBJ1-2; TRBD1 aligns across 7 bases. Germline lookup yields CDR1 MNHEY and CDR2 SMNVEV (reference sequence). The CDR3 totals 15 residues. Germline trimming cut 6 bases from V and 2 bases from J; bases unmatched to any gene: 9.